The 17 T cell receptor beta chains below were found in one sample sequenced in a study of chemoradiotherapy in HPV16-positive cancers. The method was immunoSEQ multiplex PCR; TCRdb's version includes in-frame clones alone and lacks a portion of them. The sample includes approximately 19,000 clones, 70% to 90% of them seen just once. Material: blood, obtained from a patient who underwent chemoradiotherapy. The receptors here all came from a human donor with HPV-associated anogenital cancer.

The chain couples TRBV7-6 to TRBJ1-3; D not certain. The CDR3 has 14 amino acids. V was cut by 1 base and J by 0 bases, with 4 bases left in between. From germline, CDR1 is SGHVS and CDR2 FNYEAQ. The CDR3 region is CASSLVSSGNTIYF. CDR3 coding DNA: TGTGCCAGCAGCTTAGTTAGCTCTGGAAACACCATATATTTT.

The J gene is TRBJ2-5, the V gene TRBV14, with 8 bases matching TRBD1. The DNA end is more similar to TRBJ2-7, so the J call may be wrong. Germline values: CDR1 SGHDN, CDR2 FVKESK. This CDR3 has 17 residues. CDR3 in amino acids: CASSRPLGAGGSYEQYF. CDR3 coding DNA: TGTGCCAGCAGCCGTCCCCTTGGGGCAGGGGGCAGCTACGAGCAGTACTTC.

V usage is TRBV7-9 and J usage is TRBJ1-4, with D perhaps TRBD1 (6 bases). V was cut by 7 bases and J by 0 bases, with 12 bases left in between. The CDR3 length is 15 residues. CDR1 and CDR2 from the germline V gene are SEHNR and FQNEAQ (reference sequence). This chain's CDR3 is CASNEGGTTNEKLFF. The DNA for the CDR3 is TGTGCCAGCAACGAGGGGGGAACAACTAATGAAAAACTGTTTTTT.

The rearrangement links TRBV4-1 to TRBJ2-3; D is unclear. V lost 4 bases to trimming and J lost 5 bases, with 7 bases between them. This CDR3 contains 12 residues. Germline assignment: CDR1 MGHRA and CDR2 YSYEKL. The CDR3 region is CASSPLLDTQYF. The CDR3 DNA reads TGCGCCAGCAGCCCCTTGCTAGATACGCAGTATTTT.

The CDR3 DNA sequence: TGTGCCAGCAGCCCACAGGGATACACTGAAGCTTTCTTT. As protein: CASSPQGYTEAFF. The chain carries TRBV5-4 and TRBJ1-1; perhaps TRBD1 as D (6 bases). The V end lost 4 bases, the J end lost 3 bases, and 10 bases lay between the germline ends. CDR3 length: 13 amino acids. Germline-derived CDR1 and CDR2 are SGHNT and YYREEE (reference sequence).

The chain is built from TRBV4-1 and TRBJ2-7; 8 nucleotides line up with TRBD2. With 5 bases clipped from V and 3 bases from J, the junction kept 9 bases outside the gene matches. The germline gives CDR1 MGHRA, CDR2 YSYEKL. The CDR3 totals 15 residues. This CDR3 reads CASSSTGRGSYEQYF. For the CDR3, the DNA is TGCGCCAGCAGCTCCACCGGGAGGGGCAGCTACGAGCAGTACTTC.

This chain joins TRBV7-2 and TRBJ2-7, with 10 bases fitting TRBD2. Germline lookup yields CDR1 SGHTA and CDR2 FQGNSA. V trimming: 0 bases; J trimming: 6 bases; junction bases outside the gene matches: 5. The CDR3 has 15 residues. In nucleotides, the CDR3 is TGTGCCAGCAGCTTAGCCGGCCCTAGCGGGAGCGAGCAGTACTTC. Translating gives CASSLAGPSGSEQYF. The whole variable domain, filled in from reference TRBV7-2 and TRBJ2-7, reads GAGVSQSPSNKVTEKGKDVELRCDPISGHTALYWYRQSLGQGLEFLIYFQGNSAPDKSGLPSDRFSAERTGGSVSTLTIQRTQQEDSAVYLCASSLAGPSGSEQYFGPGTRLTVT.

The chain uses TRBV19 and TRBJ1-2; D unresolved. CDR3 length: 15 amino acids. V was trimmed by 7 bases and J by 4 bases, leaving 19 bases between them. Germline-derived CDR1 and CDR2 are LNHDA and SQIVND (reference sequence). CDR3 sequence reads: CASKIVHEGAYGYTF. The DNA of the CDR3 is TGTGCCAGTAAAATCGTCCACGAGGGAGCCTATGGCTACACCTTC.

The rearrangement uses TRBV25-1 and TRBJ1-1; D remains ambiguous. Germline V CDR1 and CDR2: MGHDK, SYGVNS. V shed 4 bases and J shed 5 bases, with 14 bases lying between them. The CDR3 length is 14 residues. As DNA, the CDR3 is TGTGCCAGCAGTGCACTTGGCGGGGTGACTGAAGCTTTCTTT. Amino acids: CASSALGGVTEAFF. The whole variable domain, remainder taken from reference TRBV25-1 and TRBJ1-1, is EADIYQTPRYLVIGTGKKITLECSQTMGHDKMYWYQQDPGMELHLIHYSYGVNSTEKGDLSSESTVSRIRTEHFPLTLESARPSHTSQYLCASSALGGVTEAFFGQGTRLTVV.

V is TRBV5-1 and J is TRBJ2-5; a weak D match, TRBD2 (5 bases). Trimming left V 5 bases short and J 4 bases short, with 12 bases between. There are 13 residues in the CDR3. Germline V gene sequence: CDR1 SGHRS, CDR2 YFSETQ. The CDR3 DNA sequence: TGCGCCAGCAGGATCGAGGGAAGAGAGACCCAGTACTTC. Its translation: CASRIEGRETQYF.

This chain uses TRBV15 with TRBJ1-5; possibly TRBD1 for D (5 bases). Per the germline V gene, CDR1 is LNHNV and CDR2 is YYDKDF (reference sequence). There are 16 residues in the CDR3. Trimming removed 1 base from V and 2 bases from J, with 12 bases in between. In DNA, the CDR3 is TGTGCCACCAGCAGAGGGGCTGGGGCTGGCAATCAGCCCCAGCATTTT. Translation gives CATSRGAGAGNQPQHF.

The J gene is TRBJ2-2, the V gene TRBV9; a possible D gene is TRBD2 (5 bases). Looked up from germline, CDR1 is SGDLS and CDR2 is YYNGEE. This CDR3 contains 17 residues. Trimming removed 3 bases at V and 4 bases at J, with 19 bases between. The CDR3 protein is CASSASGNLRSTGELFF. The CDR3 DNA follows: TGTGCCAGCAGCGCATCGGGGAACCTACGGAGCACCGGGGAGCTGTTTTTT.

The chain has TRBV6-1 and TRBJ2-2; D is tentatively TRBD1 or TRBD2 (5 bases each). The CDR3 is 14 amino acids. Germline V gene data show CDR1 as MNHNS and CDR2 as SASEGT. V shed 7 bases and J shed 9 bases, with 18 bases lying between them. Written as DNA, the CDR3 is TGTGCCAGCACGATCGGGACCCACCCCAGGGAGCTGTTTTTT. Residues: CASTIGTHPRELFF.

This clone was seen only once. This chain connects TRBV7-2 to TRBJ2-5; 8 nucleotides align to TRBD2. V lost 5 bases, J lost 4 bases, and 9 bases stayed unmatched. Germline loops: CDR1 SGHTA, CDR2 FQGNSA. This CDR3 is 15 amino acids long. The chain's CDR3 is CASSPLRGAGETQYF. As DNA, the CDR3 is TGTGCCAGCAGCCCCTTGCGGGGGGCCGGAGAGACCCAGTACTTC.

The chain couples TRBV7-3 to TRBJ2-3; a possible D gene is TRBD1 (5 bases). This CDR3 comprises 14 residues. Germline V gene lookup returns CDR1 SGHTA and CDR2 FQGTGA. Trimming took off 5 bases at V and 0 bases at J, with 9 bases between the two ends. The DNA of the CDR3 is TGTGCCAGCAGCCTTGGGGCTAGCACAGATACGCAGTATTTT. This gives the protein CASSLGASTDTQYF.

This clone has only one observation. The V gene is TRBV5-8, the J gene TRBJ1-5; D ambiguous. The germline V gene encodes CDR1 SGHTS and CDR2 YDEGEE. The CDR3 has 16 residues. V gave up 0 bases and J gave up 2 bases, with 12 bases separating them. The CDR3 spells CASSLGTAGGNQPQHF. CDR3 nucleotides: TGTGCCAGCAGCTTGGGAACGGCAGGTGGCAATCAGCCCCAGCATTTT.

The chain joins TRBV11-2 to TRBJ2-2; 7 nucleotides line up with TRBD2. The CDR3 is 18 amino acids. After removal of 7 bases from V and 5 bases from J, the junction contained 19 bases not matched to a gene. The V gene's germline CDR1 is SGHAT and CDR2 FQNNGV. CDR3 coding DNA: TGTGCCAGCATCCCTGGCGGGAGACTATTTGAGTGGACCGGGGAGCTGTTTTTT. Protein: CASIPGGRLFEWTGELFF.